A selection of T cell receptor beta chains follows, all from one sample in a study of graft-versus-host responses after intestinal transplantation. These receptors have no identified antigens. Sequencing used immunoSEQ multiplex PCR; TCRdb keeps in-frame clones, though not all of them. The sample holds roughly 99,000 clones, 85% to 95% seen once. The sample consisted of unstimulated CD8+ T cells sorted from spleen or lymph node cells, taken before transplant. The receptors come from a human donor who was the organ donor for an intestinal transplant. CDR3s include the opening cysteine and the closing phenylalanine or tryptophan. The order of the fields is clone size, D gene, J gene, V gene, CDR3 DNA, CDR3 protein. A D gene is named only where the DNA matches it firmly. Not all rows give a size; the values are once, few, many and, for expanded clones, a class.

>.|.|TRBJ1-2|TRBV15
TGTGCCACCAGCCTAACGAGGAACTATGGCTACACCTTC
CATSLTRNYGYTF
>.|.|TRBJ1-2|TRBV2
TGTGCCAGCAGTGAACAGGAATGGTATGGCTACACCTTC
CASSEQEWYGYTF
>.|TRBD1|TRBJ2-5|TRBV6-5
TGTGCCAGCAGTTACGCCCTGGACAGGGGACAAGAGACCCAGTACTTC
CASSYALDRGQETQYF
>.|.|TRBJ1-3|TRBV7-8
TGTGCCAGCAGCTTATTCCGGACAGAGGCCGTAAATCCCAGAAACACCATATATTTT
CASSLFRTEAVNPRNTIYF
>.|TRBD1|TRBJ2-6|TRBV9
TGTGCCAGCAGCCCTGGGACAGCTGGGGCCAACGTCCTGACTTTC
CASSPGTAGANVLTF
>.|.|TRBJ1-2|TRBV9
TGTGCCAGCAGAACAGGGCCGACTAACTATGGCTACACCTTC
CASRTGPTNYGYTF
>.|TRBD2|TRBJ2-7|TRBV6-1
TGTGCCAGCAGTGACTCGGGACTAGCTCCCTACGAGCAGTACTTC
CASSDSGLAPYEQYF
>.|TRBD2|TRBJ2-5|TRBV7-3
TGTGCCAGCAGCTTACTAGCGGGGAACCAAGAGACCCAGTACTTC
CASSLLAGNQETQYF
>.|.|TRBJ1-1|TRBV28
TGTGCCAGCAGTTTTGAAGGGGCGCGGGGGGGCCGGATGAACACTGAAGCTTTCTTT
CASSFEGARGGRMNTEAFF
>once|.|TRBJ1-2|TRBV11-2
TGTGCCAGCAGCTTAGCCCCCCCAGGGGCTACCCTCTATGGCTACACCTTC
CASSLAPPGATLYGYTF
>.|.|TRBJ1-1|TRBV6-5
TGTGCCAGCCTCTGGACACTTGGGGCCACTGAAGCTTTCTTT
CASLWTLGATEAFF
>.|.|TRBJ2-7|TRBV6-1
TGTGCCAGCAGTGAATGGTCTACCGGTGCCGAGCAGTACTTC
CASSEWSTGAEQYF
>.|TRBD1|TRBJ2-7|TRBV4-2
TGTGCCAGCAGCCAGATATACCACCGGGACAGTAACTACGAGCAGTACTTC
CASSQIYHRDSNYEQYF
>.|TRBD2|TRBJ2-1|TRBV28
TGTGCCAGCAGTCCGACTAGCGGGGGTTACGATGAGCAGTTCTTC
CASSPTSGGYDEQFF
>.|.|TRBJ1-2|TRBV7-3
TGTGCCAGCAGTTTCACAGGGAGATATGGCTACACCTTC
CASSFTGRYGYTF
>.|.|TRBJ2-7|TRBV11-2
TGTGCCAGCGGACATTCCGAGCAGTACTTC
CASGHSEQYF
>.|.|TRBJ1-1|TRBV5-1
TGCGCCAGCAGCTTGTCTTCAGGATACACTGAAGCTTTCTTT
CASSLSSGYTEAFF
>.|TRBD1|TRBJ2-3|TRBV6-1
TGTGCCACTCGGGACAGGAGCTTTAATACAGATACGCAGTATTTT
CATRDRSFNTDTQYF
>.|.|TRBJ2-2|TRBV27
TGTGCCAGCAGTTTGGCAGTCGACACCGGGGAGCTGTTTTTT
CASSLAVDTGELFF
>once|.|TRBJ2-3|TRBV25-1
TGTGCCAGCAGTGAATCGTTCCCCCCGGGAGATACGCAGTATTTT
CASSESFPPGDTQYF